This T cell receptor beta chain originates from a study of shared clonotypes between healthy human individuals. As for the study in general: The plates for each donor numbered three CD4 naive, three CD4 memory, two CD8 naive and one CD8 memory.

CDR1 and CDR2 (germline): SGHAT, FQNNGV. The V end was cut by 0 bases, the J end by 2 bases, with 4 bases between. The CDR3 contains 13 residues. About this clone itself: The sample has other DNA sequences that encode this CDR3 too.

Deep-level running was used for the assay. The authors distributed each subset's genomic DNA evenly over several immunoSEQ plates. In the sorted-subset replicate PCRs, approximately 200 ng DNA, around 32,000 T cell genomes, was used. Repertoires were generated with immunoSEQ multiplex PCR, while TCRdb's copy carries only in-frame clones and drops some. This sample carries around 1 million clones, roughly 72% of them seen once, and the ten largest clones take about 1.5%. The receptor comes from a man between 18 and 29 years old in good health. The gene calls are TRBV11-2 and TRBJ1-2; D uncertain. Sequenced sample: memory CD4+ T cells sorted from blood. Noted subset: CD45RA-negative fraction. The CDR3: CASSLELNYGYTF. DNA for the CDR3: TGTGCCAGCAGCTTAGAACTGAACTATGGCTACACCTTC. Variable domain in full (rest from reference TRBV11-2 and TRBJ1-2): EAGVAQSPRYKIIEKRQSVAFWCNPISGHATLYWYQQILGQGPKLLIQFQNNGVVDDSQLPKDRFSAERLKGVDSTLKIQPAKLEDSAVYLCASSLELNYGYTFGSGTRLTVV.